These 8 T cell receptor beta chains were all obtained from the same sample, sequenced in a study. One entry per CDR3 protein results from TCRdb running MiXCR on the RT-PCR reads. The sample has 650,000 to 800,000 distinct CDR3 sequences, 11% to 15% seen once. What was sequenced was memory CD4+ T cells from blood. The receptors shown here come from a female donor in good health, serving as a healthy control.

This chain joins TRBV6-5 and TRBJ1-2; 12 bases are a match to TRBD1. The CDR3 extends over 14 amino acids. Germline V gene sequence: CDR1 MNHEY, CDR2 SVGAGI. V lost 2 bases, J lost 7 bases, and 2 bases stayed unmatched. CDR3 sequence: CASSYPGQGAGYTF. For the CDR3, the DNA is TGTGCCAGCAGTTACCCGGGACAGGGGGCTGGCTACACCTTC.

Here the CDR3 reads CASSPRYGHEQYF. CDR3 nucleotides: TGTGCCAGCAGCCCACGGTATGGTCACGAGCAGTACTTC. The J gene is TRBJ2-7, the V gene TRBV7-2; D unresolved. CDR1 and CDR2 from the germline V gene are SGHTA and FQGNSA. Trimming cost V 5 bases and J 5 bases, with 13 bases left between them. The CDR3 has 13 amino acids.

The chain recombines TRBV7-2 with TRBJ1-3; a weak D match, TRBD1 (6 bases). The CDR3 has 17 amino acids. The V gene lost 1 base and the J gene lost 0 bases, with 13 bases spanning the gap. The germline gives CDR1 SGHTA, CDR2 FQGNSA. CDR3 nucleotide sequence: TGTGCCAGCAGCTTAGGGACAGAGGTTAGCTCTGGAAACACCATATATTTT. Its protein is CASSLGTEVSSGNTIYF.

The CDR3 reads CASSPSEVPGELFF. The CDR3 coding sequence is TGTGCCAGCTCACCATCGGAGGTTCCCGGGGAGCTGTTTTTT. The chain has TRBV18 and TRBJ2-2, with D possibly matching TRBD2 (5 bases). Trimming pared 2 bases from V and 6 bases from J, leaving 10 bases between. This CDR3 spans 14 amino acids. The germline gives CDR1 KGHSH, CDR2 LQKENI. Complete variable domain (other parts from reference TRBV18 and TRBJ2-2): NAGVMQNPRHLVRRRGQEARLRCSPMKGHSHVYWYRQLPEEGLKFMVYLQKENIIDESGMPKERFSAEFPKEGPSILRIQQVVRGDSAAYFCASSPSEVPGELFFGEGSRLTVL.

This chain uses TRBV10-3 with TRBJ2-1; D remains unclear. Deletions cut 0 bases from V and 8 bases from J, with 14 bases between. Germline-derived CDR1 and CDR2 are ENHRY and SYGVKD. The CDR3 is made up of 15 amino acids. The CDR3 DNA follows: TGTGCCATCAGTGAGTCGAGGATTGGTGGCTATGAGCAGTTCTTC. Its translation: CAISESRIGGYEQFF.

In this sample, this clonotype turned up many times. The chain combines TRBV5-1 with TRBJ1-2; unclear D gene. The CDR3 extends over 14 amino acids. Germline V gives CDR1 SGHRS, CDR2 YFSETQ. V lost 1 base to trimming and J lost 7 bases, with 14 bases between them. DNA of the CDR3: TGCGCCAGCAGCTTGAATCGTCAGGATGGTGGCTACACCTTC. Translated: CASSLNRQDGGYTF.

The V and J genes are TRBV20-1 and TRBJ1-1, with TRBD1 as a possible D gene (5 bases). The CDR3 totals 14 residues. V shed 3 bases and J shed 0 bases, with 11 bases lying between them. CDR1 DFQATT and CDR2 SNEGSKA come from the germline V gene (reference sequence). CDR3 coding DNA: TGCAGTGCTAGTAATCTGGGGCTGAACACTGAAGCTTTCTTT. Amino acids: CSASNLGLNTEAFF.

This clonotype was observed a handful of times. The genes are TRBV7-3 and TRBJ2-1; tentative D call: TRBD2 (6 bases). Looked up from germline, CDR1 is SGHTA and CDR2 is FQGTGA. V lost 1 base and J 9 bases, leaving 13 bases between the germline ends. The CDR3 is 14 amino acids. The CDR3 region has the DNA TGTGCCAGCAGCTTAAATCCGGGGGAAGGTGAGCAGTTCTTC. This gives the protein CASSLNPGEGEQFF. Full variable domain (rest looked up from reference TRBV7-3 and TRBJ2-1): GAGVSQTPSNKVTEKGKYVELRCDPISGHTALYWYRQSLGQGPEFLIYFQGTGAADDSGLPNDRFFAVRPEGSVSTLKIQRTERGDSAVYLCASSLNPGEGEQFFGPGTRLTVL.